The T cell receptor beta chain described here comes from a study of blood T cell repertoires in COVID-19 (TCRdb year 2020). With respect to the entire study: Collaborator samples came from the United States, Italy and Spain and covered acute and convalescent phases of COVID-19. The prospective study material was composed of cDNA or gDNA derived from T cells, B-cell-depleted T cells, or PBMCs. The dataset comprised deeply sampled blood TCRbeta repertoires from subjects exposed to, actively infected with, or recovered from COVID-19. The repertoires were released in a freely available public database meant as a resource for research on the immune response to SARS-CoV-2. The samples were drawn from two sources: the first 160 participants of the ongoing ImmuneRACE study, and 950 to 1,500 subjects contributed by 6 global collaborators. The sample metadata nearly always contained a de-identified subject ID, COVID-19 status, age in years and sex. Where available, HLA class I and class II types were obtained from metadata supplied by the sample provider rather than from assay-based typing. Overall study outcomes, separate from this receptor: Clinical and demographic metadata were provided uncurated, with the amount varying by source and participant.

Comment on this clone: Its target antigen remains unknown. Base qualities are not provided; no much larger clone lies one nucleotide away.

At the junction V is shortened by 4 bases and J by 4 bases, with 16 bases in between. CDR3 length: 15 amino acids, cysteine to phenylalanine. Kept here is only the CDR3 DNA, which spans 45 bases and is read in frame from base 1. Looking up the germline V gene (reference sequence) yields CDR1 MNHEY and CDR2 SMNVEV. TCRbeta CDR3 regions were amplified from genomic DNA using the immunoSEQ Assay, a bias-controlled multiplex PCR. Regarding the original processing steps: Nucleated cell counts per sample were estimated from amplification of reference gene primers within the assay. To quantify the absolute abundance of each unique TCRbeta CDR3 rearrangement, sequence reads were collapsed and filtered. For each sample, productive Simpson clonality was calculated as the square root of Simpson's diversity index over productive rearrangements. As stored in TCRdb, this immuneACCESS dataset retains in-frame rearrangements with V and J assigned. A fraction of the clones does not appear; measured against another copy, unresolved V genes explain less than half of the discrepancy, and the remainder lacks a known reason. V, J and clone size derive from that table, while D and trimming were established from the DNA sequence. Present in this sample are tens of thousands of clones, 82% of which were seen just once. The ten largest clones capture under 20% of the sample.

The collaborating institutions used their own protocols to collect whole blood in K2EDTA tubes. Collaborator samples were shipped for TCRbeta analysis as frozen whole blood, isolated PBMCs, or DNA extracted from either sample type. Sequencing was done on a sample of peripheral blood. The TCR was taken from a human donor in a cohort sampled during active COVID-19. The chain is encoded by TRBV27 joined to TRBJ1-1; 6 matching bases give a weak D call of TRBD1. The CDR3 in this case is CASSYLGQIGTEAFF. The bases read TGTGCCAGCAGTTATCTCGGACAGATAGGCACTGAAGCTTTCTTT.